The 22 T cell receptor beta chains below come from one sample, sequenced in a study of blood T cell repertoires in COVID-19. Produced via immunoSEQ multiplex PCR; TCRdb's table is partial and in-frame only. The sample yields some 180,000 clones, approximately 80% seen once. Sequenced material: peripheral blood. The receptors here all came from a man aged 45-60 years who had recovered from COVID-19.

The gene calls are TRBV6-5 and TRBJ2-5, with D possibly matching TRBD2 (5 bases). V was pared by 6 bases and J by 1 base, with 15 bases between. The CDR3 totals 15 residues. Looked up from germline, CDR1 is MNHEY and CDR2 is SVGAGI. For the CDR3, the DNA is TGTGCCAGCAGCCGATCAGGTGGGAGCCAAGAGACCCAGTACTTC. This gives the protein CASSRSGGSQETQYF.

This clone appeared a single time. In DNA, the CDR3 is TGTGCCAGCAGCCGGACAGAGGAAAAACTGTTTTTT. Translating it yields CASSRTEEKLFF. V gene TRBV25-1 combines with J gene TRBJ1-4; tentatively, D is TRBD1 (6 bases). CDR3 size: 12 residues. Germline CDR1 MGHDK, CDR2 SYGVNS. Trimming pared 6 bases from V and 8 bases from J, leaving 10 bases between.

As DNA, the CDR3 is TGTGCCAGCAGTAATTCCGGGACAGGGTATCGTGAGCAGTACTTC. This translates into CASSNSGTGYREQYF. The chain has TRBV27 and TRBJ2-7; the match to TRBD1 covers 9 bases. Germline V gives CDR1 MNHEY, CDR2 SMNVEV (reference sequence). V lost 5 bases, J lost 7 bases, and 12 bases stayed unmatched. The CDR3 runs 15 residues.

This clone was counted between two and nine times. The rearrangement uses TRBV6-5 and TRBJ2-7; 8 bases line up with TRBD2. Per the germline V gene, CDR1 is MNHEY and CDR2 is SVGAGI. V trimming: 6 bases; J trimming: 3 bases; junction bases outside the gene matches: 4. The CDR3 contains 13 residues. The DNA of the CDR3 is TGTGCCAGCAGCGCCGGGACTAGCTACGAGCAGTACTTC. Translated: CASSAGTSYEQYF.

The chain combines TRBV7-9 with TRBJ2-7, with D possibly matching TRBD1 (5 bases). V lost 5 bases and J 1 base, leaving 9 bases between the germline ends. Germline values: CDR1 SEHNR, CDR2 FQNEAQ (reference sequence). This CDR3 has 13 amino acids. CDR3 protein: CASSPPGSYEQYF. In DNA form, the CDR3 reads TGTGCCAGCAGCCCCCCAGGGTCCTACGAGCAGTACTTC. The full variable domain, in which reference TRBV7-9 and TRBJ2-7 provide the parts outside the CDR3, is DTGVSQNPRHKITKRGQNVTFRCDPISEHNRLYWYRQTLGQGPEFLTYFQNEAQLEKSRLLSDRFSAERPKGSFSTLEIQRTEQGDSAMYLCASSPPGSYEQYFGPGTRLTVT.

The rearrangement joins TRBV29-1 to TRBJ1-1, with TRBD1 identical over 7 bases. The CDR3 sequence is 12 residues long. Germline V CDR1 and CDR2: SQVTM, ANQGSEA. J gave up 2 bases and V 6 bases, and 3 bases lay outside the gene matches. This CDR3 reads CSVQGVNTEAFF. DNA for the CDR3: TGCAGCGTCCAGGGGGTTAACACTGAAGCTTTCTTT.

The CDR3 reads CASSYTGPGTYEQYF. CDR3 coding DNA: TGTGCCAGCAGTTACACAGGGCCCGGCACCTACGAGCAGTACTTC. The chain recombines TRBV6-5 with TRBJ2-7; maybe TRBD1 (6 bases). CDR3 length equals 15 residues. V lost 2 bases, J lost 2 bases, and 13 bases lay in between. CDR1 and CDR2 from the germline V gene are MNHEY and SVGAGI.

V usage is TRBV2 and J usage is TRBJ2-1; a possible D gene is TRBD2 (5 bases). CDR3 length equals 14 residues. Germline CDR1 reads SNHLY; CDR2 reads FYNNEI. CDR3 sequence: CATRGAVYDNEQFF. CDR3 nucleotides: TGTGCAACTCGTGGAGCGGTATACGACAATGAGCAGTTCTTC.

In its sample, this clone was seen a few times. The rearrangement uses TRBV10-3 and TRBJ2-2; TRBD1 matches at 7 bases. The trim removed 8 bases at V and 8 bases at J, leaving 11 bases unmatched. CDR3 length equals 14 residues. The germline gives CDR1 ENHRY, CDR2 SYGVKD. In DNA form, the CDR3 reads TGTGCCATCCTAACAGGGGAAAGCGCGGGGGAGCTGTTTTTT. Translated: CAILTGESAGELFF.

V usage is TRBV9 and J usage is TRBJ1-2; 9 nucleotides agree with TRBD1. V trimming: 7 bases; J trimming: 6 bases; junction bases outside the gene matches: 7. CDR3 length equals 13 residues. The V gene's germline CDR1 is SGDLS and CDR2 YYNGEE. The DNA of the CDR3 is TGTGCCAGCGGGGGACAGGGATTCGATGGCTACACCTTC. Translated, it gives CASGGQGFDGYTF.

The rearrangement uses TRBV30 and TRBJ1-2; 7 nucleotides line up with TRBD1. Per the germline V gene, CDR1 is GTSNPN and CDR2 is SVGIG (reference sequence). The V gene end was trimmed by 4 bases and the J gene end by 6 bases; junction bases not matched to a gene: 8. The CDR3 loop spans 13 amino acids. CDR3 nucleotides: TGTGCCTGGACCCCCGACAGGGACCATGGCTACACCTTC. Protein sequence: CAWTPDRDHGYTF.

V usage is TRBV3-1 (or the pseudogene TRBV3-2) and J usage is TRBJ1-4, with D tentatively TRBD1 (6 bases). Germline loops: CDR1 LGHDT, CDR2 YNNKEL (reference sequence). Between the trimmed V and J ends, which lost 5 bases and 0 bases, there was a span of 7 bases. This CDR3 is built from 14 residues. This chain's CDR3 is CASSRQATNEKLFF. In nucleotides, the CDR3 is TGTGCCAGCAGCAGACAGGCAACTAATGAAAAACTGTTTTTT.

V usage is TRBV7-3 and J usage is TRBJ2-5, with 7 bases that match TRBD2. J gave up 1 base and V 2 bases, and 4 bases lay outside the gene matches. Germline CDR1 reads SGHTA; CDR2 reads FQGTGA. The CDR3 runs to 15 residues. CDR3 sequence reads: CASSLQASGQETQYF. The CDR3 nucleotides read TGTGCCAGCAGCTTACAGGCTAGCGGCCAAGAGACCCAGTACTTC.

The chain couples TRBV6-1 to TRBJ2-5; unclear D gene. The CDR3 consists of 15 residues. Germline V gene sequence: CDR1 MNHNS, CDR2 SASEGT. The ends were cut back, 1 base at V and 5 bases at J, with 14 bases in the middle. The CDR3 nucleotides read TGTGCCAGCAGTGAAGATTCGTGGGCTTGGGAGACCCAGTACTTC. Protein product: CASSEDSWAWETQYF.

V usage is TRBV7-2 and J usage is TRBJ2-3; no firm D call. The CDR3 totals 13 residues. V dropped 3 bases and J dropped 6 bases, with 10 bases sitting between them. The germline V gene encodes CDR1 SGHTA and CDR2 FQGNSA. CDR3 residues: CASSLSPSDTQYF. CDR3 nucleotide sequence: TGTGCCAGCAGCTTGTCTCCCTCGGATACGCAGTATTTT.

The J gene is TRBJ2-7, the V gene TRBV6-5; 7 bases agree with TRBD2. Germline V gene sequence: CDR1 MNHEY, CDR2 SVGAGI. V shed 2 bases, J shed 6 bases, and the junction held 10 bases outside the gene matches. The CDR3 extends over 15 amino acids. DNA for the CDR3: TGTGCCAGCAGTTACCGAGGGACGGGAGGAAGCGAGCAGTACTTC. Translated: CASSYRGTGGSEQYF.

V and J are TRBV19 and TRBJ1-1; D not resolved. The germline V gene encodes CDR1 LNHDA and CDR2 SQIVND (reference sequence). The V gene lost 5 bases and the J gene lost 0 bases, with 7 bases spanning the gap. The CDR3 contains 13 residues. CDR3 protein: CASSSGMNTEAFF. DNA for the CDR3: TGTGCCAGTAGTTCAGGAATGAACACTGAAGCTTTCTTT.

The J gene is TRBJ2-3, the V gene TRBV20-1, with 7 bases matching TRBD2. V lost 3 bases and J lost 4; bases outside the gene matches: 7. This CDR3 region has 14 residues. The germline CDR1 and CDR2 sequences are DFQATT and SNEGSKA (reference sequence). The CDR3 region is CSASKREIADTQYF. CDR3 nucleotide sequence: TGCAGTGCTAGTAAGCGGGAAATAGCAGATACGCAGTATTTT.

Written as DNA, the CDR3 is TGCGCCAGCAGCCCGAATTCGGTTCGATATAATTCACCCCTCCACTTT. Amino acid sequence: CASSPNSVRYNSPLHF. This chain joins TRBV5-1 and TRBJ1-6; D remains ambiguous. The CDR3 runs to 16 residues. CDR1 is SGHRS, CDR2 YFSETQ, per germline. Trimming shortened V by 4 bases and J by 4 bases, and 15 bases separated the two germline ends.

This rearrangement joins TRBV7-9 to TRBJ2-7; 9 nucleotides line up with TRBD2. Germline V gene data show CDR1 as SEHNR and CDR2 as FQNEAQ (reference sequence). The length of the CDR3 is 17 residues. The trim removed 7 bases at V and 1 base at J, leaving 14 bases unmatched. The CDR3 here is CASIYGGGRASSYEQYF. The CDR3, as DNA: TGTGCCAGCATCTACGGGGGCGGGAGGGCCAGTTCCTACGAGCAGTACTTC.

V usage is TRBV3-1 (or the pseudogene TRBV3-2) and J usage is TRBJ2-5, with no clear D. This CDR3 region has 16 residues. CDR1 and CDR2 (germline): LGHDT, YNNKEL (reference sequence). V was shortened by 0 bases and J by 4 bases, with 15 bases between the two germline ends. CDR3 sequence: CASSQELSRSGETQYF. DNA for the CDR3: TGTGCCAGCAGCCAAGAGTTGTCAAGATCGGGAGAGACCCAGTACTTC.

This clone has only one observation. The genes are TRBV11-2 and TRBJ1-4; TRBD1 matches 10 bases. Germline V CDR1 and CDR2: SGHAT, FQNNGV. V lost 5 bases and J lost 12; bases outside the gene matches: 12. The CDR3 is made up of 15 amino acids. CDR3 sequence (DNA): TGTGCCAGCAGCGCCTTAACCGGGACAGGGGCCGAACTGTTTTTT. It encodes CASSALTGTGAELFF.